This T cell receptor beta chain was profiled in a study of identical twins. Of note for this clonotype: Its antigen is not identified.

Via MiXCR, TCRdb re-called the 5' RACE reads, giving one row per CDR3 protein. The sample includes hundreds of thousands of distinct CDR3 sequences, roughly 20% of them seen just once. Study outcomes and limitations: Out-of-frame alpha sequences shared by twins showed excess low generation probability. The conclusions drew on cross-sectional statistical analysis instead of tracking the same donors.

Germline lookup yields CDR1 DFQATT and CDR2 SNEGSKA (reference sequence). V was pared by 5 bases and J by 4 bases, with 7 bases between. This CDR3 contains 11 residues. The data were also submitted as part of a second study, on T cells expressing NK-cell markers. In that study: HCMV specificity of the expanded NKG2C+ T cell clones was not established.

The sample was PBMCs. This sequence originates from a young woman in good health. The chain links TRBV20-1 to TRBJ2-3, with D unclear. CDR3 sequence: CSARMADTQYF. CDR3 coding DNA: TGCAGTGCTCGCATGGCAGATACGCAGTATTTT.